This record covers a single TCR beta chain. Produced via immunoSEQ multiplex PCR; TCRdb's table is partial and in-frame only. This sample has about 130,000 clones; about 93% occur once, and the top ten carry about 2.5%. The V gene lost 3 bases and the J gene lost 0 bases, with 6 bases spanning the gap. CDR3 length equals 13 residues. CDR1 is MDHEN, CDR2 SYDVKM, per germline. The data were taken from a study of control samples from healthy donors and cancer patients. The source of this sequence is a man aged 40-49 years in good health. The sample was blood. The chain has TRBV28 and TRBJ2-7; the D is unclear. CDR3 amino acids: CASSFPSSYEQYF. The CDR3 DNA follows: TGTGCCAGCAGTTTTCCTAGCTCCTACGAGCAGTACTTC.